This T cell receptor (beta chain) comes out of a study of cytomegalovirus exposure and HLA in healthy donors. Study results and caveats: As a later analysis showed, a missense DCLRE1C variant was linked to trimming of TCR beta V- and J-genes.

PCR primers comprised 60 Vbeta and 13 Jbeta primers. Method: immunoSEQ multiplex PCR; TCRdb's copy keeps in-frame clones and lacks some. In the table there are about 82,000 clones, around 70% of which are singletons. Germline CDR1 is SGHTS and CDR2 is YDEGEE. Trimming took 2 bases from V and 4 from J, leaving 18 bases between them. This CDR3 comprises 16 residues. Regarding this clone: Its cognate antigen is unknown.

Sequencing was performed on PBMCs. This receptor was identified in a woman aged 45-65 years in good health and CMV-seropositive. This chain uses TRBV5-8 with TRBJ2-5; a possible D gene is TRBD1 (5 bases). The CDR3 sequence: CASSLGRVWGRETQYF. The DNA for the CDR3 is TGTGCCAGCAGCTTAGGGCGTGTGTGGGGCCGAGAGACCCAGTACTTC.